Presented here are 5 T cell receptor beta chains from one specimen sequenced in a study of blood T cells in healthy people across ages. Alongside a J-beta primer mix, a sample-barcoded 5' primer served in a second PCR lasting about 7 to 11 cycles. TCRdb re-analysed the 5' RACE reads in MiXCR, keeping a single row per CDR3 protein. This sample has around 1.1 million distinct CDR3 sequences, with approximately 38% found just once. The sequencing input was blood. The source is a man aged 18 to 30 in good health.

V and J are TRBV18 and TRBJ2-2; D not certain. The germline V gene encodes CDR1 KGHSH and CDR2 LQKENI. V lost 8 bases to trimming and J lost 4 bases, with 14 bases between them. The CDR3 loop spans 14 amino acids. As DNA, the CDR3 is TGTGCCAGCCAACCATCCCCCGGCACCGGGGAGCTGTTTTTT. Translation: CASQPSPGTGELFF.

There are a few counts of this clonotype. The chain links TRBV20-1 to TRBJ1-5; D call uncertain. The V end lost 3 bases, the J end lost 2 bases, and 14 bases lay between the germline ends. This CDR3 has 15 residues. Germline V gene lookup returns CDR1 DFQATT and CDR2 SNEGSKA (reference sequence). In DNA, the CDR3 is TGCAGTGCTAGCAACAGCGGAGGTGGCAATCAGCCCCAGCATTTT. This translates into CSASNSGGGNQPQHF.

This clonotype was detected a few times. The chain carries TRBV6-6 and TRBJ1-4; D unclear. The CDR3 covers 14 residues. The germline V gene has CDR1 MNHNY and CDR2 SVGAGI (reference sequence). V lost 6 bases, J lost 1 base, and 9 bases lay in between. CDR3 protein: CASSRIRTNEKLFF. The CDR3, as DNA: TGTGCCAGCAGCCGCATCAGAACTAATGAAAAACTGTTTTTT.

This clonotype has only a few counts. This chain uses TRBV25-1 with TRBJ2-7, with D perhaps matching TRBD1 (5 bases). Germline CDR1 reads MGHDK; CDR2 reads SYGVNS. Trimming removed 4 bases from V and 4 bases from J, with 11 bases in between. The CDR3 totals 13 residues. The CDR3 spells CASSGTGKYEQYF. The CDR3 region has the DNA TGTGCCAGCAGTGGCACAGGAAAGTACGAGCAGTACTTC.

A few counts support this clonotype. This rearrangement joins TRBV24-1 to TRBJ1-2, with 7 bases aligning to TRBD1. This CDR3 comprises 15 residues. V trimming: 4 bases; J trimming: 7 bases; junction bases outside the gene matches: 11. Germline CDR1 and CDR2: KGHDR and SFDVKD. In nucleotides, the CDR3 is TGTGCCACCAGTGACACTGACAGGGTAGTATTTGGCTACACCTTC. Amino acids: CATSDTDRVVFGYTF.